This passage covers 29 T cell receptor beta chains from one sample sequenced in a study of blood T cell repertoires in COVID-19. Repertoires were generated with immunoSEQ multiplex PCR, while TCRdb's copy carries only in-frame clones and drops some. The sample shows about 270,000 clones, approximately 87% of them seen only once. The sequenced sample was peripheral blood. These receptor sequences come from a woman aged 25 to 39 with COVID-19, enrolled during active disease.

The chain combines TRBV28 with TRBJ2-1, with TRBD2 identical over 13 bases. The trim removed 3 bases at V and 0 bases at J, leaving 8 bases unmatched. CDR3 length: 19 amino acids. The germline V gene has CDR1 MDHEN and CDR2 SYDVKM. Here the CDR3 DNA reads TGTGCCAGCAGTTTGATACTAGCGGGGGGGAAGAGCTCCTACAATGAGCAGTTCTTC. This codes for CASSLILAGGKSSYNEQFF. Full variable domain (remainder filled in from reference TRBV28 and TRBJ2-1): DVKVTQSSRYLVKRTGEKVFLECVQDMDHENMFWYRQDPGLGLRLIYFSYDVKMKEKGDIPEGYSVSREKKERFSLILESASTNQTSMYLCASSLILAGGKSSYNEQFFGPGTRLTVL.

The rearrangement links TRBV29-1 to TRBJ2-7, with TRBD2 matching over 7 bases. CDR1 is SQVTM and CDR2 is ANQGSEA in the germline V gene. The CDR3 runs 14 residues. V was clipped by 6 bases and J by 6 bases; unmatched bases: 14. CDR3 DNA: TGCAGCGTCCTCGAGGGAGGGACGATTGCCGAGCAGTACTTC. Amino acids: CSVLEGGTIAEQYF.

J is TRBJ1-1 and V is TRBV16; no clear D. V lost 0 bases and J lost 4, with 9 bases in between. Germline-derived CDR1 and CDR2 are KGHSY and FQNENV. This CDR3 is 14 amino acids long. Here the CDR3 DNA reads TGTGCCAGCAGCCAATCTACCGGTTTCACTGAAGCTTTCTTT. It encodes CASSQSTGFTEAFF.

The CDR3 DNA reads as TGCGCCAGCAGCCGTGTACTTTCGGAAAAACTGTTTTTT. Translation gives CASSRVLSEKLFF. V gene TRBV4-1 combines with J gene TRBJ1-4; no definite D call. Germline CDR1 is MGHRA and CDR2 is YSYEKL. This CDR3 has 13 amino acids. V shed 4 bases and J shed 8 bases, with 11 bases lying between them.

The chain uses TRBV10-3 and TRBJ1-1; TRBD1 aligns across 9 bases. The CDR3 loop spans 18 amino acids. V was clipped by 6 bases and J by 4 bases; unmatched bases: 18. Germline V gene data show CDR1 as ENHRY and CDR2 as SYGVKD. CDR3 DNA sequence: TGTGCCATCAGGACAAACAGGGGGCGAGGACCGGGGACCACTGAAGCTTTCTTT. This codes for CAIRTNRGRGPGTTEAFF.

The CDR3 nucleotides read TGTGCCAGCAGCGTAGCGAGGGTAGCGGGGGAAGATACGCAGTATTTT. It specifies CASSVARVAGEDTQYF. This rearrangement joins TRBV9 to TRBJ2-3; 9 bases are a match to TRBD2. CDR1 is SGDLS and CDR2 is YYNGEE in the germline V gene. Unmatched junction bases numbered 7, after V lost 0 bases and J lost 5 bases. This CDR3 has 16 residues. The variable domain in full, with the rest retrieved from reference TRBV9 and TRBJ2-3, is DSGVTQTPKHLITATGQRVTLRCSPRSGDLSVYWYQQSLDQGLQFLIQYYNGEERAKGNILERFSAQQFPDLHSELNLSSLELGDSALYFCASSVARVAGEDTQYFGPGTRLTVL.

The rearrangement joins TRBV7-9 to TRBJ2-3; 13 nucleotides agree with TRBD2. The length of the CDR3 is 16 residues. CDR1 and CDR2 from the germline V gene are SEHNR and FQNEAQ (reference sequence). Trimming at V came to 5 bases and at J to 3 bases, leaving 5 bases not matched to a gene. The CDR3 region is CASSPGLAGATDTQYF. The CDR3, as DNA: TGTGCCAGCAGCCCAGGACTAGCGGGGGCAACAGATACGCAGTATTTT. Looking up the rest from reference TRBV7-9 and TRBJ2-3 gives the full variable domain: DTGVSQNPRHKITKRGQNVTFRCDPISEHNRLYWYRQTLGQGPEFLTYFQNEAQLEKSRLLSDRFSAERPKGSFSTLEIQRTEQGDSAMYLCASSPGLAGATDTQYFGPGTRLTVL.

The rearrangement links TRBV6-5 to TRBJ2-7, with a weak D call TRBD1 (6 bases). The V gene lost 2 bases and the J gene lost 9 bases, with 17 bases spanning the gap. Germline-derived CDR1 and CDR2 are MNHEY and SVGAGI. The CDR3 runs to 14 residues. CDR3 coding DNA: TGTGCCAGCAGTTACACCGGACAGTCCGTAGGGCAGTACTTC. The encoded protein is CASSYTGQSVGQYF.

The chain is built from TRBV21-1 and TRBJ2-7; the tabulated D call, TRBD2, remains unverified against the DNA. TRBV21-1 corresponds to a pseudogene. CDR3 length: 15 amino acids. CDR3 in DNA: TGTGCCAGCAGCAACCGAGGCCCCCACTCCTACGAGCAGTACTTC. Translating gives CASSNRGPHSYEQYF.

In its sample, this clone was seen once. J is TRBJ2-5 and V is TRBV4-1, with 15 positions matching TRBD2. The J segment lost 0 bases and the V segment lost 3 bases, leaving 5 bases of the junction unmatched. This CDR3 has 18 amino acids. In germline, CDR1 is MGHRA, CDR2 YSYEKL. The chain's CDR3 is CASSQGGLAGGYQETQYF. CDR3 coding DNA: TGCGCCAGCAGCCAGGGTGGACTAGCGGGGGGGTACCAAGAGACCCAGTACTTC.

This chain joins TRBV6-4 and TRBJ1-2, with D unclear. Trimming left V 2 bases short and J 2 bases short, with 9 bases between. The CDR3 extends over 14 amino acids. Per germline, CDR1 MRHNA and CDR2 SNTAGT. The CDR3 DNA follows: TGTGCCAGCAGTGACCCCCCAAAAAACTATGGCTACACCTTC. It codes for CASSDPPKNYGYTF.

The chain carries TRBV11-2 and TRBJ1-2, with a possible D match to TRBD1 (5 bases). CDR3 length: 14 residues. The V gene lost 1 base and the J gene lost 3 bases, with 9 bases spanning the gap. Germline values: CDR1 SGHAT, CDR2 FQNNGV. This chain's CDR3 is CASSLAGEDYGYTF. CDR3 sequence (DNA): TGTGCCAGCAGCTTAGCGGGGGAGGACTATGGCTACACCTTC.

This CDR3 reads CASSEWGRSQETQYF. Here the CDR3 DNA reads TGTGCCAGCAGTGAATGGGGGCGGAGCCAAGAGACCCAGTACTTC. The chain links TRBV25-1 to TRBJ2-5; tentative D call: TRBD1 (6 bases). The germline gives CDR1 MGHDK, CDR2 SYGVNS. This CDR3 comprises 15 residues. V was pared by 1 base and J by 1 base, with 10 bases between.

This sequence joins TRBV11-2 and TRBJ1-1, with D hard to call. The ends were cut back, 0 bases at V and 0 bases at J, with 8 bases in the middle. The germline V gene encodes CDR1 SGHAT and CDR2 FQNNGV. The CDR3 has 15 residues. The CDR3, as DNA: TGTGCCAGCAGCTTAGAGGGCAGGCTGAACACTGAAGCTTTCTTT. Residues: CASSLEGRLNTEAFF.

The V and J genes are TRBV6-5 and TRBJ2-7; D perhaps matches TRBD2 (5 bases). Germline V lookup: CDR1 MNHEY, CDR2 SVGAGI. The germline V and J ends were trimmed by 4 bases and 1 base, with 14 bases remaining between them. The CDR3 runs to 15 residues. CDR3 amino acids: CASSLGGGLSYEQYF. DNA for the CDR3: TGTGCCAGCAGTTTGGGCGGTGGACTTTCCTACGAGCAGTACTTC.

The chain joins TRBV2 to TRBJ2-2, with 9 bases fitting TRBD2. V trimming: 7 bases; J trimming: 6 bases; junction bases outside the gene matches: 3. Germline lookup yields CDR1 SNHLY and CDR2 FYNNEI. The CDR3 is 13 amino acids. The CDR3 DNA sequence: TGTGCCAGCAACCTAGCGGGGCCCGGGGAGCTGTTTTTT. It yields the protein CASNLAGPGELFF. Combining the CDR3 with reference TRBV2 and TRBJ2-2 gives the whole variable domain EPEVTQTPSHQVTQMGQEVILRCVPISNHLYFYWYRQILGQKVEFLVSFYNNEISEKSEIFDDQFSVERPDGSNFTLKIRSTKLEDSAMYFCASNLAGPGELFFGEGSRLTVL.

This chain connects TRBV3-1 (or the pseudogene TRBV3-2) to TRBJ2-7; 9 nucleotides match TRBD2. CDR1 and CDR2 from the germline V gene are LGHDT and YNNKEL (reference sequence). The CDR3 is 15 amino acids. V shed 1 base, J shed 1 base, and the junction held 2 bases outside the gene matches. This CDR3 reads CASSQGLAASYEQYF. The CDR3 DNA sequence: TGTGCCAGCAGCCAAGGACTAGCGGCTTCCTACGAGCAGTACTTC.

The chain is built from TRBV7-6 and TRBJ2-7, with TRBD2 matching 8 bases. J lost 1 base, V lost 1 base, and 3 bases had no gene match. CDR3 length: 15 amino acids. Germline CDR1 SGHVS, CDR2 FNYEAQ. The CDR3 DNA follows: TGTGCCAGCAGCTTAGAGCGGGGGCCGTCCTACGAGCAGTACTTC. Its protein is CASSLERGPSYEQYF.

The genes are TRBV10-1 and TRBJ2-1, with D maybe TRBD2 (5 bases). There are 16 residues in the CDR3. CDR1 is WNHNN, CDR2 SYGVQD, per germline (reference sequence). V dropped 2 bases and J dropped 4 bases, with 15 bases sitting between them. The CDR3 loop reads CASSERAERLYNEQFF. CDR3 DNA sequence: TGCGCCAGCAGTGAGAGGGCAGAGCGGTTGTACAATGAGCAGTTCTTC.

In DNA, the CDR3 is TGTGCCAGCAGAGGGCTGACAGGGGATTACACCTACGAGCAGTACTTC. This encodes CASRGLTGDYTYEQYF. This chain uses TRBV2 with TRBJ2-7; 8 nucleotides line up with TRBD1. The CDR3 contains 16 residues. Trimming took 6 bases from V and 2 from J; bases not matched to a gene: 12. Germline assignment: CDR1 SNHLY and CDR2 FYNNEI.

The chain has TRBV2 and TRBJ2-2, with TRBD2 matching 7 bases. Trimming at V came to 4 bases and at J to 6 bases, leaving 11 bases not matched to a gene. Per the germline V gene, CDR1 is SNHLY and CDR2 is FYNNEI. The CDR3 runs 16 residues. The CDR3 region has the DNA TGTGCCAGCAGTGTGATAGGACTAGGTGCGTCCGGGGAGCTGTTTTTT. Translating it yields CASSVIGLGASGELFF.

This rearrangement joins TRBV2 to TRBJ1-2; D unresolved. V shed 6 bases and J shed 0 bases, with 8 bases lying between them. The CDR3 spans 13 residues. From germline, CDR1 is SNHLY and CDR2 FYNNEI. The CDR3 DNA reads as TGTGCCAGCAGACCTGGGCCTAACTATGGCTACACCTTC. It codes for CASRPGPNYGYTF.

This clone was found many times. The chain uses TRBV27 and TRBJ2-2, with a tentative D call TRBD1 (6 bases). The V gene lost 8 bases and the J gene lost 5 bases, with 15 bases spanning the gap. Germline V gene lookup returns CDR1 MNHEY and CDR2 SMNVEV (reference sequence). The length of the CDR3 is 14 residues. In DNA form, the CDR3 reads TGTGCCAGCTCGCAGGACAGTCCAACCGGGGAGCTGTTTTTT. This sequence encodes CASSQDSPTGELFF.

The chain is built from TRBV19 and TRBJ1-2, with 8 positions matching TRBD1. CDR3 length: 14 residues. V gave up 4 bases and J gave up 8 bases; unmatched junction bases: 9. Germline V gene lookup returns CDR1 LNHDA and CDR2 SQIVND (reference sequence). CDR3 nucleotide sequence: TGTGCCAGTAGTACCCGGGACAGGCCCTCCGGCTACACCTTC. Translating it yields CASSTRDRPSGYTF. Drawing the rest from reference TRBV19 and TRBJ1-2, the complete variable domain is DGGITQSPKYLFRKEGQNVTLSCEQNLNHDAMYWYRQDPGQGLRLIYYSQIVNDFQKGDIAEGYSVSREKKESFPLTVTSAQKNPTAFYLCASSTRDRPSGYTFGSGTRLTVV.

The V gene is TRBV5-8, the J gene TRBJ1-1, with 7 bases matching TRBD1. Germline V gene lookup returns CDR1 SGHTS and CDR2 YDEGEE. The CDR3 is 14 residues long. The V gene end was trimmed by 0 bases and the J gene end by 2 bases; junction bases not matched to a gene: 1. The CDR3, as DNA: TGTGCCAGCAGCTTGGACAGGGGAAACACTGAAGCTTTCTTT. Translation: CASSLDRGNTEAFF.

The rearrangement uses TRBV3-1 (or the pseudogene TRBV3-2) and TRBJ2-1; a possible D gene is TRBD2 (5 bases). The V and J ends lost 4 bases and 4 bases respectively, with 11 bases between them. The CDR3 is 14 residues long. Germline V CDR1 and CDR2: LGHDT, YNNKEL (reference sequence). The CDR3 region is CASSPGYTYNEQFF. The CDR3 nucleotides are TGTGCCAGCAGCCCGGGGTACACATACAATGAGCAGTTCTTC.

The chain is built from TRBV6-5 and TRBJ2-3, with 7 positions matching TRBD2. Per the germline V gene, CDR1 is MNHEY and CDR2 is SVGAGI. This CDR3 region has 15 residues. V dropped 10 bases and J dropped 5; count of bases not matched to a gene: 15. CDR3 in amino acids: CATGGPRLAKDTQYF. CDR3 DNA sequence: TGTGCCACTGGAGGACCGCGACTAGCTAAAGATACGCAGTATTTT.

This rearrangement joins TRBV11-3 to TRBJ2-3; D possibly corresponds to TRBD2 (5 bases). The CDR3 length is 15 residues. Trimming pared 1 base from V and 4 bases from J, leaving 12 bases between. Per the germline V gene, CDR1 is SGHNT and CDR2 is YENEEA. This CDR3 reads CASSLAATRADTQYF. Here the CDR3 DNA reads TGTGCCAGCAGCTTAGCCGCAACTAGAGCAGATACGCAGTATTTT.

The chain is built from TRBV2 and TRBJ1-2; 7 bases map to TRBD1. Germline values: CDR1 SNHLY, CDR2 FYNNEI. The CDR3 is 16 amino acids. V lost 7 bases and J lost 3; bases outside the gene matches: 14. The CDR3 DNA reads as TGTGCCAGCAACCCAATCGGGGCAGACAGGGACTATGGCTACACCTTC. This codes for CASNPIGADRDYGYTF.